Listed below are T cell receptor beta chains from one sample, sequenced in a study of blood T cell repertoires in COVID-19. Only in-frame clones appear in the TCRdb table, and some are missing; sequencing was by immunoSEQ multiplex PCR. The data contain 260,000 or so clones, just over 85% of them seen just once; the ten biggest clones take up roughly a sixth. Sequenced input: PBMCs or T cells enriched from blood (not recorded which). These receptor sequences come from a man aged 18-30 years who had recovered from COVID-19. The CDR3 runs from the conserved cysteine through the conserved F or W. D genes are given only for firm matches. Clone size is stated in some rows and not others, as once, few, many or a class when expanded.

TRBV11-2	few	-	TRBJ1-2	TGTGCCAGCAGCTCTACCCAAGAAAACTATGGCTACACCTTC	CASSSTQENYGYTF
TRBV27	-	TRBD2	TRBJ2-1	TGTGCCACCAGGACTAGCGGGGGGTACAATGAGCAGTTCTTC	CATRTSGGYNEQFF
TRBV10-3	-	-	TRBJ2-5	TGTGCCATCAGTGTACAGGAACGAGAGACCCAGTACTTC	CAISVQERETQYF
TRBV7-9	-	-	TRBJ2-5	TGTGCCAGCAGCTCTCTAGCGTCACAAGAGACCCAGTACTTC	CASSSLASQETQYF
TRBV6-5	-	-	TRBJ1-1	TGTGCCAGCAGACGCCAAGGGGGTGAAGCTTTCTTT	CASRRQGGEAFF
TRBV18	-	-	TRBJ2-7	TGTGCCAGCTCTGGTGGGGGGTACGAGCAGTACTTC	CASSGGGYEQYF
TRBV18	-	-	TRBJ1-2	TGTGCCAGCTCAACACTGGGCGTCAGCTATGGCTACACCTTC	CASSTLGVSYGYTF
TRBV19	few	-	TRBJ2-2	TGTGCCAGTAGTATAGACCCGCGCACCGGGGAGCTGTTTTTT	CASSIDPRTGELFF
TRBV27	-	-	TRBJ1-3	TGTGCCAGCAGTTTATTTCAGGGGAATGGAAACACCATATATTTT	CASSLFQGNGNTIYF
TRBV7-9	-	-	TRBJ1-4	TGTGCCAGCAGTTTACGTGGGACTAAAAATGAAAAACTGTTTTTT	CASSLRGTKNEKLFF
TRBV7-9	-	-	TRBJ1-2	TGTGCCAGCAGCTTAGGCGGCAGCTATGGCTACACCTTC	CASSLGGSYGYTF
TRBV28	once	-	TRBJ2-1	TGTGCCAGCAGGCCCTCCCTGACAGGCCAGCAGTTCTTC	CASRPSLTGQQFF
TRBV18	-	-	TRBJ1-4	TGTGCCAGCTCACCCGCCCTACAGGGAACTAATGAAAAACTGTTTTTT	CASSPALQGTNEKLFF
TRBV27	-	-	TRBJ2-3	TGTGCCAGCAGACACTACACAGATACGCAGTATTTT	CASRHYTDTQYF
TRBV18	-	-	TRBJ2-5	TGTGCCAGCTCCCGCTTCTCGGGGGGCGTTCAAGAGACCCAGTACTTC	CASSRFSGGVQETQYF
TRBV6-6	-	-	TRBJ1-6	TGTGCCAGCAGTAGGGGGGCGCGGGAGGGCTCACCCCTCCACTTT	CASSRGAREGSPLHF
TRBV28	-	TRBD1	TRBJ1-1	TGTGCCAGCAGTTCGGGACAGGGAGACACTGAAGCTTTCTTT	CASSSGQGDTEAFF
TRBV5-4	few	-	TRBJ1-2	TGTGCCAGCAGCTTCCGGGACAAGGCCGTAGGTGGCTACACCTTC	CASSFRDKAVGGYTF
TRBV7-3	-	TRBD1	TRBJ2-7	TGTGCCAGCAGCCGGGGACAGGGACCCTCCTACGAGCAGTACTTC	CASSRGQGPSYEQYF
TRBV10-1	once	-	TRBJ2-5	TGCGCCAGCAGTCCAGGGGTGATGCAAGAGACCCAGTACTTC	CASSPGVMQETQYF
TRBV1	-	-	TRBJ1-5	TGCACCAGCAGCCAAGACCCCCCGGGGGGTAATCAGCCCCAGCATTTT	CTSSQDPPGGNQPQHF
TRBV11-3	-	-	TRBJ1-3	TGTGCCAGCACCTCCCTCAGGACTGGAAACACCATATATTTT	CASTSLRTGNTIYF
TRBV25-1	-	-	TRBJ2-5	TGTGCCAGCAGGGAGAAAGAGACCCAGTACTTC	CASREKETQYF
TRBV18	-	-	TRBJ2-7	TGTGCCAGCTCGGGGCTCCGGGCAACCCACGAGCAGTACTTC	CASSGLRATHEQYF
TRBV5-1	-	-	TRBJ1-3	TGCGCCAGCAGTAGGATGGGGGAGGTTTCATCTGGAAACACCATATATTTT	CASSRMGEVSSGNTIYF
TRBV4-1	-	-	TRBJ1-5	TGCGCCAGCAGCCAAGCGGGGCAGCCCCAGCATTTT	CASSQAGQPQHF
TRBV29-1	-	TRBD2	TRBJ2-1	TGCAGCGCTCAAGGACTAGCGGGAATTAGGAGGTCCAATGAGCAGTTCTTC	CSAQGLAGIRRSNEQFF
TRBV19	-	TRBD2	TRBJ2-3	TGTGCCACCGGGGGGAGCACAGATACGCAGTATTTT	CATGGSTDTQYF
TRBV21-1	-	-	TRBJ1-1	TGTGCCAGCAGCACGACAGGGTGGGCTTTCTTT	CASSTTGWAFF
TRBV6-4	few	TRBD2	TRBJ2-1	TGTGCCAGCAGTGACTCTAGCGGGGGAGACTACAATGAGCAGTTCTTC	CASSDSSGGDYNEQFF
TRBV11-2	-	TRBD1	TRBJ2-7	TGTGCCAGCAGCACGGACAGGTACGAGCAGTACTTC	CASSTDRYEQYF
TRBV10-1	-	-	TRBJ1-1	TGCGCCAGCAGCCCCGGGGGGGGAGGTACTGAAGCTTTCTTT	CASSPGGGGTEAFF
TRBV11-2	-	-	TRBJ1-2	TGTGCCAGCAGCCTCACAGACGGTTCTAACTATGGCTACACCTTC	CASSLTDGSNYGYTF
TRBV6-5	-	TRBD1	TRBJ1-5	TGTGCCAGCAGTTACCTGGACAGGGAGAATCAGCCCCAGCATTTT	CASSYLDRENQPQHF
TRBV6-5	-	-	TRBJ1-3	TGTGCCAGCAGTCGACGGGACACTGGAAACACCATATATTTT	CASSRRDTGNTIYF
TRBV27	-	TRBD1	TRBJ1-5	TGTGCCAGCAGTTTAGCAGGGGGCAGCAATCAGCCCCAGCATTTT	CASSLAGGSNQPQHF
TRBV7-2	once	-	TRBJ1-1	TGTGCCAGCAGTTTCTTCTTATCACCCGAACCACAGCCGGCTGAAGCTTTCTTT	CASSFFLSPEPQPAEAFF
TRBV4-2	few	TRBD1	TRBJ2-1	TGTGCCAGCAGTCGACAGGGGAAAGGGCAGTTCTTC	CASSRQGKGQFF
TRBV5-1	-	TRBD1	TRBJ2-5	TGCGCCAGCAGCTCGTCGACAGGGGGTCGGGAGACCCAGTACTTC	CASSSSTGGRETQYF
TRBV5-8	-	-	TRBJ1-5	TGTGCCAGCAGCTTGCTCGGGTTGGGCAATCAGCCCCAGCATTTT	CASSLLGLGNQPQHF
TRBV5-1	-	TRBD2	TRBJ2-1	TGCGCCAGCAGCGTAGGGACTAGCTCCTACAATGAGCAGTTCTTC	CASSVGTSSYNEQFF
TRBV2	-	-	TRBJ1-1	TGTGCCAGCAGGGCAGGGGCCTCTCGTTTGTGGTTCTTT	CASRAGASRLWFF
TRBV19	-	TRBD1	TRBJ2-7	TGTGCCAGTAGTATAGGGGACAGCTCCTACGAGCAGTACTTC	CASSIGDSSYEQYF
TRBV30	-	-	TRBJ1-4	TGTGCCTGGACCCCGGCAGGGGTCTGGGAAAAACTGTTTTTT	CAWTPAGVWEKLFF
TRBV19	-	-	TRBJ2-1	TGTGCCAGTAGTTTCAGCGGAGGGTTGTACAATGAGCAGTTCTTC	CASSFSGGLYNEQFF
TRBV24-1	-	-	TRBJ2-7	TGTGCCACCAGGGGTTTCGGGCGGGACTCCTACGAGCAGTACTTC	CATRGFGRDSYEQYF
TRBV7-8	once	TRBD1	TRBJ2-7	TGTGCCAGCAGCTACGAGGACAGGCCCTACGAGCAGTACTTC	CASSYEDRPYEQYF
TRBV27	-	TRBD2	TRBJ2-7	TGTGCCAGCAGTTTATCTGGGTCTAGCGGAGCCTACGAGCAGTACTTC	CASSLSGSSGAYEQYF
TRBV7-8	-	TRBD2	TRBJ2-2	TGTGCCAGCAGCTTCCGGACTAGCGGCACCGGGGAGCTGTTTTTT	CASSFRTSGTGELFF